These 19 T cell receptor beta chains share one sample of origin, sequenced in a study of T cells in Graves' hyperthyroidism and ophthalmopathy. Regions amplified from RNA transcripts were the TCR beta CDR3 regions. The HTBI primer set served for first-round RT-PCR of the TCR CDR3. TCRdb processed the multiplex PCR reads anew with MiXCR; each CDR3 protein has one entry. The data hold roughly 280,000 distinct CDR3 sequences, with roughly 22% observed a single time. Sequenced: blood. These receptors all stem from a man under 40 with Graves' ophthalmopathy.

This clonotype was observed many times. The chain couples TRBV30 to TRBJ2-1, with D unresolved. The germline gives CDR1 GTSNPN, CDR2 SVGIG (reference sequence). The V gene lost 1 base and the J gene lost 13 bases, with 14 bases spanning the gap. This CDR3 contains 12 residues. In DNA, the CDR3 is TGTGCCTGGAGTGCCGTTCCAAAAGAACAGTTCTTC. As protein: CAWSAVPKEQFF.

The chain is built from TRBV29-1 and TRBJ2-1; 8 nucleotides agree with TRBD2. The CDR3 extends over 16 amino acids. Germline V lookup: CDR1 SQVTM, CDR2 ANQGSEA. J lost 5 bases, V lost 0 bases, and 9 bases had no gene match. CDR3 loop: CSVEDLRSGSHNEQFF. CDR3 coding DNA: TGCAGCGTTGAAGATCTTCGGAGCGGGAGCCACAATGAGCAGTTCTTC.

The CDR3 coding sequence is TGTGCCAGCACCAGCGACAGGGCAGAGACCCAGTACTTC. Protein product: CASTSDRAETQYF. The chain couples TRBV5-6 to TRBJ2-5; TRBD1 matches 7 bases. CDR1 SGHDT and CDR2 YYEEEE come from the germline V gene. CDR3 length: 13 residues. V trimming: 6 bases; J trimming: 4 bases; junction bases outside the gene matches: 6.

This clonotype showed up just a few times. CDR3 region: CASSLGLADLGGNEQFF. In DNA form, the CDR3 reads TGTGCCAGCAGCTTAGGTCTTGCGGACTTAGGGGGGAATGAGCAGTTCTTC. The rearrangement joins TRBV7-3 to TRBJ2-1, with D perhaps assigned TRBD1 or TRBD2 (6 bases each). The V and J ends lost 2 bases and 7 bases respectively, with 21 bases between them. Per germline, CDR1 SGHTA and CDR2 FQGTGA. This CDR3 has 17 residues.

The chain carries TRBV5-1 and TRBJ2-5; 9 nucleotides agree with TRBD1. The V segment lost 0 bases and the J segment 4 bases; nucleotides outside the gene matches: 7. Germline loops: CDR1 SGHRS, CDR2 YFSETQ. The CDR3 covers 16 residues. CDR3 DNA: TGCGCCAGCAGCTTGGAGCCGACAGGGGGAAGAGAGACCCAGTACTTC. Translating it yields CASSLEPTGGRETQYF.

This clonotype has a single count. The CDR3 DNA reads as TGCAGTGCAAGTAACAGGGACAATTCACCCCTCCACTTT. Translated, it gives CSASNRDNSPLHF. The chain employs TRBV20-1 and TRBJ1-6, with D possibly being TRBD1 (6 bases). CDR3 length equals 13 residues. CDR1 and CDR2 (germline): DFQATT, SNEGSKA (reference sequence). The V end lost 6 bases, the J end lost 7 bases, and 13 bases lay between the germline ends.

This clonotype was detected ten times or more. The rearrangement links TRBV11-2 to TRBJ2-1; either TRBD1 or TRBD2 may supply D (5 bases each). The germline CDR1 and CDR2 sequences are SGHAT and FQNNGV. V was clipped by 4 bases and J by 9 bases, with 19 bases between them. This CDR3 has 15 amino acids. CDR3 region: CASSSPGPTTSEQFF. The CDR3, as DNA: TGTGCCAGCAGCTCCCCGGGACCCACCACGAGTGAGCAGTTCTTC.

This clonotype was seen at least ten times. The J gene is TRBJ2-2, the V gene TRBV20-1; the D gene is possibly TRBD1 (5 bases). V was pared by 6 bases and J by 5 bases, with 19 bases between. Germline loops: CDR1 DFQATT, CDR2 SNEGSKA (reference sequence). CDR3 length equals 15 residues. CDR3 protein: CSAPAQGSGTGELFF. CDR3 DNA sequence: TGCAGTGCCCCAGCGCAGGGTTCAGGTACCGGGGAGCTGTTTTTT.

This clonotype has at least ten counts. DNA of the CDR3: TGTGCCAGCAGCCTCGGGACTAGCGTTTACAATGAGCAGTTCTTC. Translated: CASSLGTSVYNEQFF. The V and J genes are TRBV7-2 and TRBJ2-1; 10 bases match TRBD2. Trimming cost V 5 bases and J 4 bases; bases outside gene matches: 5. This CDR3 is 15 amino acids long. The germline V gene encodes CDR1 SGHTA and CDR2 FQGNSA.

As concerns this clonotype: Possible read error: a much larger clone is one base away. The chain employs TRBV7-9 and TRBJ1-1; TRBD1 might be the D (5 bases). CDR1 and CDR2 from the germline V gene are SEHNR and FQNEAQ (reference sequence). CDR3 length: 17 residues. This chain's CDR3 is CASSLYRSHPMNTGAFF. As DNA, the CDR3 is TGTGCCAGCAGCTTATACAGGTCCCACCCCATGAACACTGGAGCTTTCTTT.

On this clonotype itself: With a much larger clone just one base away, this may be a read error. The chain couples TRBV20-1 to TRBJ1-1; weak D call: TRBD1 (6 bases). CDR3 length equals 13 residues. Germline loops: CDR1 DFQATT, CDR2 SNEGSKA (reference sequence). CDR3 coding DNA: TGCAGTGCTAGAGGAGGGGGAAGCACTGAAGCTTCCTTT. Translated: CSARGGGSTEASF.

This chain links TRBV2 with TRBJ1-2, with 7 positions matching TRBD1. With 2 bases clipped from V and 8 bases from J, the junction kept 8 bases outside the gene matches. Germline-derived CDR1 and CDR2 are SNHLY and FYNNEI. The CDR3 covers 14 residues. The CDR3 loop reads CASSESRGAGGYTF. The CDR3 DNA reads as TGTGCCAGCAGTGAATCCAGGGGGGCAGGGGGCTACACCTTC.

This clonotype has a count of ten or more. The rearrangement links TRBV2 to TRBJ2-3; 10 positions agree with TRBD2. V shed 6 bases, J shed 0 bases, and the junction held 12 bases outside the gene matches. The CDR3 totals 18 residues. The germline gives CDR1 SNHLY, CDR2 FYNNEI. The CDR3 is CASSGGTSVLTSTDTQYF. CDR3 coding DNA: TGTGCCAGCAGCGGAGGGACTAGCGTGTTGACTAGCACAGATACGCAGTATTTT.

This clonotype was counted a few times. This chain links TRBV5-1 with TRBJ2-3; unclear D gene. The germline V gene encodes CDR1 SGHRS and CDR2 YFSETQ. The ends were cut back, 2 bases at V and 4 bases at J, with 14 bases in the middle. The CDR3 has 15 residues. The CDR3: CASSFAANQADTQYF. The CDR3 DNA sequence: TGCGCCAGCAGCTTCGCGGCGAATCAGGCAGATACGCAGTATTTT. The full variable domain, with the rest looked up from reference TRBV5-1 and TRBJ2-3, is KAGVTQTPRYLIKTRGQQVTLSCSPISGHRSVSWYQQTPGQGLQFLFEYFSETQRNKGNFPGRFSGRQFSNSRSEMNVSTLELGDSALYLCASSFAANQADTQYFGPGTRLTVL.

This clonotype was seen a handful of times. The V gene is TRBV14, the J gene TRBJ2-3; D is unresolved. Trimming shortened V by 0 bases and J by 4 bases, and 5 bases separated the two germline ends. Germline V gene data show CDR1 as SGHDN and CDR2 as FVKESK. The CDR3 is 13 residues long. The CDR3 is CASSQEVADTQYF. The DNA of the CDR3 is TGTGCCAGCAGCCAAGAAGTGGCAGATACGCAGTATTTT.

The chain recombines TRBV27 with TRBJ2-7, with a tentative D call TRBD2 (6 bases). The CDR3 length is 15 residues. V was shortened by 5 bases and J by 5 bases, with 19 bases between the two germline ends. Germline V gene data show CDR1 as MNHEY and CDR2 as SMNVEV (reference sequence). The chain's CDR3 is CASSPGLPTLNEQYF. As DNA, the CDR3 is TGTGCCAGCAGTCCGGGACTCCCCACCCTTAACGAGCAGTACTTC.

Ten or more counts support this clonotype. This rearrangement joins TRBV6-1 to TRBJ1-1; D unresolved. CDR3 length equals 14 residues. CDR1 and CDR2 (germline): MNHNS, SASEGT. V lost 5 bases and J 0 bases, leaving 10 bases between the germline ends. The CDR3 loop is CASSLDGMNTEAFF. The CDR3 bases are TGTGCCAGCAGTTTGGACGGAATGAACACTGAAGCTTTCTTT.

Of note for this clonotype: A much more abundant neighbour one base away suggests this may be a read error. The chain links TRBV11-1 to TRBJ2-7; 7 nucleotides line up with TRBD1. The DNA end is a closer match to TRBJ2-1, so the J assignment may be wrong. The germline gives CDR1 SGHAT, CDR2 FQDESV (reference sequence). The CDR3 is 13 amino acids. In nucleotides, the CDR3 is TGTGCCAGCAGCGGACAGGAGGCCTACGAGCAGTTCTTC. This encodes CASSGQEAYEQFF.

The DNA of the CDR3 is TGTGCCAGCAGTGACCCCCCGGACAGGGGGAGGAACACCATATATTTT. The encoded protein is CASSDPPDRGRNTIYF. The chain carries TRBV6-2 or TRBV6-3 and TRBJ1-3; TRBD1 matches at 10 bases. V shed 5 bases and J 7 bases; nucleotides not matched to a gene: 11. The CDR3 spans 16 residues. The germline gives CDR1 MNHEY, CDR2 SVGEGT.